This T cell receptor beta chain emerged from a study of blood T cells in healthy people across ages. Study-level background: The template switching approach captured approximately one barcoded beta molecule for every two T cells.

The CDR3 is 17 residues long. V shed 0 bases and J 8 bases; nucleotides not matched to a gene: 7. Per germline, CDR1 MNHEY and CDR2 SVGEGT. This clonotype has a handful of counts. The second PCR ran about 6 to 12 cycles with a sample-barcoded 5' primer and J-beta primers. One entry per CDR3 protein results from TCRdb running MiXCR on the 5' RACE reads. The data show 1.5 million to 2 million distinct CDR3 sequences, roughly 32% seen once. Total RNA was extracted at no less than 6 micrograms per sample. This TCR came from a young woman in good health. The sample consisted of blood. J is TRBJ2-1 and V is TRBV6-2 or TRBV6-3; 13 nucleotides match TRBD2. CDR3: CASSYSGTSGIRDEQFF. CDR3 DNA: TGTGCCAGCAGTTACTCCGGGACTAGCGGGATCCGCGATGAGCAGTTCTTC.